Listed below are T cell receptor beta chains from one sample, sequenced in a study of identical twins. TCRdb passed the 5' RACE reads through MiXCR, listing each CDR3 protein once. The table has 1.5 million or so distinct CDR3 sequences, around a third seen once; the top ten hold less than 0.35%. Sequencing was done on a sample of cord blood. The receptors stem from a newborn girl in good health. The CDR3 runs from the conserved cysteine through the conserved F or W. A D gene is named only where the DNA matches it firmly. Some rows mark clone size as missing; the rest say once, few, many or name a class of expanded clone.

d_gene: -
j_gene: TRBJ1-3
v_gene: TRBV6-6
abundance: few
CDR3nt: TGTGCCAGCAGTTACTCCGAAGGAAACACCATATATTTT
CDR3aa: CASSYSEGNTIYF

d_gene: TRBD2
j_gene: TRBJ2-1
v_gene: TRBV7-8
abundance: -
CDR3nt: TGTGCCAGCAGTCGCGGGGGGCACTTCTACAATGAGCAGTTCTTC
CDR3aa: CASSRGGHFYNEQFF

d_gene: -
j_gene: TRBJ1-2
v_gene: TRBV20-1
abundance: -
CDR3nt: TGCAGTGCTAGAGGACAGGAGAACTATGGCTACACCTTC
CDR3aa: CSARGQENYGYTF

d_gene: -
j_gene: TRBJ2-2
v_gene: TRBV5-1
abundance: -
CDR3nt: TGCGCCAGCAGCTTGGGTACTAGGTACGGGGAGCTGTTTTTT
CDR3aa: CASSLGTRYGELFF

d_gene: -
j_gene: TRBJ1-1
v_gene: TRBV28
abundance: few
CDR3nt: TGTGCCAGCAGTTTATACGGGGGCTACACTGAAGCTTTCTTT
CDR3aa: CASSLYGGYTEAFF

d_gene: TRBD1
j_gene: TRBJ1-2
v_gene: TRBV5-1
abundance: few
CDR3nt: TGCGCCAGCAGCACCGACAGGGGTGGCTACACCTTC
CDR3aa: CASSTDRGGYTF

d_gene: TRBD2
j_gene: TRBJ2-3
v_gene: TRBV20-1
abundance: -
CDR3nt: TGCAGTGCTGAGTATCTTTCGGGGGGGCTAATGTTCACAGATACGCAGTATTTT
CDR3aa: CSAEYLSGGLMFTDTQYF

d_gene: -
j_gene: TRBJ2-1
v_gene: TRBV20-1
abundance: few
CDR3nt: TGCAGTGCTAGATGGCGCCGGGCCCCTTACAATGAGCAGTTCTTC
CDR3aa: CSARWRRAPYNEQFF

d_gene: -
j_gene: TRBJ2-2
v_gene: TRBV3-1
abundance: -
CDR3nt: TGTGCCAGCAGCCAAGGAGGCGGGGAGCTGTTTTTT
CDR3aa: CASSQGGGELFF

d_gene: -
j_gene: TRBJ2-2
v_gene: TRBV11-1
abundance: -
CDR3nt: TGTGCCAGCAGCTTACGCTTAGCCCTCGGGGGGGAGCTGTTTTTT
CDR3aa: CASSLRLALGGELFF

d_gene: -
j_gene: TRBJ1-4
v_gene: TRBV6-1
abundance: -
CDR3nt: TGTGCCAGCAGTCTCGGGACTGCCTTGGGGGAAAAACTGTTTTTT
CDR3aa: CASSLGTALGEKLFF

d_gene: -
j_gene: TRBJ2-7
v_gene: TRBV4-1
abundance: -
CDR3nt: TGCGCCAGCAGCCAAGATGGTATTCGGCCCTCCTACGAGCAGTACTTC
CDR3aa: CASSQDGIRPSYEQYF

d_gene: -
j_gene: TRBJ2-7
v_gene: TRBV6-5
abundance: -
CDR3nt: TGTGCCAGCAGGAAGGACGCCTTCAATGAGCAGTACTTC
CDR3aa: CASRKDAFNEQYF

d_gene: -
j_gene: TRBJ2-3
v_gene: TRBV18
abundance: few
CDR3nt: TGTGCCAGCTCTCAGGTCAGCCTAACCACAGATACGCAGTATTTT
CDR3aa: CASSQVSLTTDTQYF

d_gene: -
j_gene: TRBJ2-3
v_gene: TRBV3-1
abundance: many
CDR3nt: TGTGCCAGCAGCCAAGGAGATACGCAGTATTTT
CDR3aa: CASSQGDTQYF

d_gene: -
j_gene: TRBJ2-1
v_gene: TRBV7-2
abundance: few
CDR3nt: TGTGCCAGCAGCTTAGATGGACTACCTGCGCCCTCCTACAATGAGCAGTTCTTC
CDR3aa: CASSLDGLPAPSYNEQFF

d_gene: -
j_gene: TRBJ2-1
v_gene: TRBV24-1
abundance: -
CDR3nt: TGTGCCACCAGTGTCGCGGGGTCCTACAATGAGCAGTTCTTC
CDR3aa: CATSVAGSYNEQFF

d_gene: -
j_gene: TRBJ2-3
v_gene: TRBV12-3/TRBV12-4
abundance: -
CDR3nt: TGTGCCAGTTTTGGCACAGATACGCAGTATTTT
CDR3aa: CASFGTDTQYF

d_gene: -
j_gene: TRBJ2-5
v_gene: TRBV10-3
abundance: many
CDR3nt: TGTGCCATCAGTGAGTCGGAGGGCGCCGTGGGACAGTACTTC
CDR3aa: CAISESEGAVGQYF

d_gene: -
j_gene: TRBJ2-7
v_gene: TRBV11-3
abundance: -
CDR3nt: TGTGCCAGCAGCCCGGACCCTACCTCCGGGGGGCAGTACTTC
CDR3aa: CASSPDPTSGGQYF

d_gene: TRBD2
j_gene: TRBJ2-1
v_gene: TRBV28
abundance: -
CDR3nt: TGTGCCAGCAGTTTAGGGCTAGCGGACTTCTCCTACAATGAGCAGTTCTTC
CDR3aa: CASSLGLADFSYNEQFF

d_gene: TRBD2
j_gene: TRBJ2-1
v_gene: TRBV25-1
abundance: few
CDR3nt: TGTGCCAGCAGTGGCCTCCGGGAGGCCTACAATGAGCAGTTCTTC
CDR3aa: CASSGLREAYNEQFF

d_gene: -
j_gene: TRBJ2-5
v_gene: TRBV20-1
abundance: -
CDR3nt: TGCAGTGCTCCACCGGACCGAGGGTACTTC
CDR3aa: CSAPPDRGYF

d_gene: -
j_gene: TRBJ1-6
v_gene: TRBV7-9
abundance: few
CDR3nt: TGTGCCAGCAGCTTATATGGCGGCCCAGGTCTTAAGAGGGGGTCACCCCTCCACTTT
CDR3aa: CASSLYGGPGLKRGSPLHF

d_gene: -
j_gene: TRBJ1-5
v_gene: TRBV28
abundance: -
CDR3nt: TGTGCCAGCAGTTTTGAACCAGGGGATAGCAATCAGCCCCAGCATTTT
CDR3aa: CASSFEPGDSNQPQHF

d_gene: -
j_gene: TRBJ2-2
v_gene: TRBV20-1
abundance: -
CDR3nt: TGCAGTGCTAGAATGGCGTGGCAGGGGAACACCGGGGAGCTGTTTTTT
CDR3aa: CSARMAWQGNTGELFF

d_gene: -
j_gene: TRBJ2-4
v_gene: TRBV7-2
abundance: -
CDR3nt: TGTGCCAGCAGCTTAGGCGGACCCTACGATCAGTACTTC
CDR3aa: CASSLGGPYDQYF

d_gene: -
j_gene: TRBJ1-2
v_gene: TRBV9
abundance: -
CDR3nt: TGTGCCAGCAGCGTAGGTGGGCGCAACTATGGCTACACCTTC
CDR3aa: CASSVGGRNYGYTF

d_gene: -
j_gene: TRBJ2-6
v_gene: TRBV12-3/TRBV12-4
abundance: -
CDR3nt: TGTGCCAGCAGTTTAAGGGAATCTGGGGCCAACGTCCTGACTTTC
CDR3aa: CASSLRESGANVLTF

d_gene: TRBD1
j_gene: TRBJ2-5
v_gene: TRBV14
abundance: -
CDR3nt: TGTGCCAGCAGCAGTTGGACAGGGGGCGTAGAGACCCAGTACTTC
CDR3aa: CASSSWTGGVETQYF

d_gene: TRBD2
j_gene: TRBJ2-5
v_gene: TRBV25-1
abundance: few
CDR3nt: TGTGCCAGCAGTGAATCTCGGACTAGCGGGGGCCCTCACCAAGAGACCCAGTACTTC
CDR3aa: CASSESRTSGGPHQETQYF

d_gene: -
j_gene: TRBJ2-3
v_gene: TRBV12-3/TRBV12-4
abundance: many
CDR3nt: TGTGCCAGCAGTTTAAGGCTTAGGCCCTATACGCAGTATTTT
CDR3aa: CASSLRLRPYTQYF

d_gene: -
j_gene: TRBJ2-5
v_gene: TRBV28
abundance: few
CDR3nt: TGTGCCAGCAGCCCATGGTCGGGGATTGAGACCCAGTACTTC
CDR3aa: CASSPWSGIETQYF

d_gene: -
j_gene: TRBJ1-2
v_gene: TRBV30
abundance: -
CDR3nt: TGTGCCTGGAGTGTAGTACCAGGGAACTGCACCTTC
CDR3aa: CAWSVVPGNCTF

d_gene: -
j_gene: TRBJ2-4
v_gene: TRBV3-1
abundance: -
CDR3nt: TGTGCCAGCAGCCAGGGAAACGGGCAATACTTC
CDR3aa: CASSQGNGQYF

d_gene: -
j_gene: TRBJ2-6
v_gene: TRBV29-1
abundance: many
CDR3nt: TGCAGCGTTAAAGGCGAGGGGGGCAACAACGTCCTGACTTTC
CDR3aa: CSVKGEGGNNVLTF

d_gene: -
j_gene: TRBJ2-1
v_gene: TRBV20-1
abundance: -
CDR3nt: TGCAGTGCTCCCCAACGGGACACTCTCCCCAATGAGCAGTTCTTC
CDR3aa: CSAPQRDTLPNEQFF

d_gene: -
j_gene: TRBJ2-1
v_gene: TRBV12-3/TRBV12-4
abundance: -
CDR3nt: TGTGCCAGCAGGCGGGACGGGGAACTCCATGAGCAGTTCTTC
CDR3aa: CASRRDGELHEQFF

d_gene: -
j_gene: TRBJ2-1
v_gene: TRBV6-6
abundance: -
CDR3nt: TGTGCCAGCAGGATTACAGGGTCCTACAATGAGCAGTTCTTC
CDR3aa: CASRITGSYNEQFF

d_gene: -
j_gene: TRBJ2-3
v_gene: TRBV5-1
abundance: -
CDR3nt: TGCGCCAGCAGCTCCCTCGGTGGGGTCACAGATACGCAGTATTTT
CDR3aa: CASSSLGGVTDTQYF

d_gene: -
j_gene: TRBJ2-1
v_gene: TRBV11-2
abundance: once
CDR3nt: TGTGCCAGCAGCTTAGGTCAAGAGGAGTTCTTC
CDR3aa: CASSLGQEEFF

d_gene: TRBD1
j_gene: TRBJ2-3
v_gene: TRBV6-6
abundance: few
CDR3nt: TGTGCCAGCGAATTAGGGACAGAACTCACAGATACGCAGTATTTT
CDR3aa: CASELGTELTDTQYF

d_gene: TRBD2
j_gene: TRBJ2-7
v_gene: TRBV11-2
abundance: few
CDR3nt: TGTGCCAGCGGTAGACTAGCGGGGGCCCGATACGAGCAGTACTTC
CDR3aa: CASGRLAGARYEQYF

d_gene: TRBD1
j_gene: TRBJ1-6
v_gene: TRBV5-1
abundance: -
CDR3nt: TGCGCCAGCACCACTACAGGGGGCGCGGATTCACCCCTCCACTTT
CDR3aa: CASTTTGGADSPLHF

d_gene: TRBD2
j_gene: TRBJ2-2
v_gene: TRBV12-3/TRBV12-4
abundance: -
CDR3nt: TGTGCCAGCAGTATGTGGACTAGCGGGGTTTCGAACACCGGGGAGCTGTTTTTT
CDR3aa: CASSMWTSGVSNTGELFF

d_gene: TRBD2
j_gene: TRBJ2-2
v_gene: TRBV5-1
abundance: -
CDR3nt: TGCGCCAGCAGCTTGGGGCTAGCGGGAGTCCCCGGGGAGCTGTTTTTT
CDR3aa: CASSLGLAGVPGELFF

d_gene: TRBD1
j_gene: TRBJ2-7
v_gene: TRBV6-1
abundance: few
CDR3nt: TGTGCCAGCAGCTACAGGGGCAGTACATACGAGCAGTACTTC
CDR3aa: CASSYRGSTYEQYF

d_gene: -
j_gene: TRBJ1-5
v_gene: TRBV20-1
abundance: few
CDR3nt: TGCAGTGCTAGTAGTCCGCCCTCGTATAGCAATCAGCCCCAGCATTTT
CDR3aa: CSASSPPSYSNQPQHF

d_gene: TRBD2
j_gene: TRBJ2-1
v_gene: TRBV20-1
abundance: -
CDR3nt: TGCAGTGCCAAACCGAGCGGGAGGGTCAATGAGCAGTTCTTC
CDR3aa: CSAKPSGRVNEQFF

d_gene: TRBD2
j_gene: TRBJ2-1
v_gene: TRBV28
abundance: -
CDR3nt: TGTGCCAGCACCGGGGGGGTCGGGTACAATGAGCAGTTCTTC
CDR3aa: CASTGGVGYNEQFF

d_gene: -
j_gene: TRBJ2-7
v_gene: TRBV20-1
abundance: -
CDR3nt: TGCAGTGCTAGGAGTACTAGATCCTACGAGCAGTACTTC
CDR3aa: CSARSTRSYEQYF

d_gene: -
j_gene: TRBJ1-2
v_gene: TRBV5-5
abundance: few
CDR3nt: TGTGCCAGCAGCTTGGTAATGGCTCTCGGCTACACCTTC
CDR3aa: CASSLVMALGYTF

d_gene: -
j_gene: TRBJ1-2
v_gene: TRBV28
abundance: few
CDR3nt: TGTGCCAGCAGTTTAGAACGGATAACGGGGCCCCTATCTAACTATGGCTACACCTTC
CDR3aa: CASSLERITGPLSNYGYTF

d_gene: TRBD1
j_gene: TRBJ2-7
v_gene: TRBV30
abundance: -
CDR3nt: TGTGCCTGGAGTGTAGACAGGGGCTACGAGCAGTACTTC
CDR3aa: CAWSVDRGYEQYF

d_gene: -
j_gene: TRBJ2-7
v_gene: TRBV5-1
abundance: -
CDR3nt: TGCGCCAGCAGCAGCCCGCCCCGTTACATAGGTAATGAGCAGTACTTC
CDR3aa: CASSSPPRYIGNEQYF

d_gene: -
j_gene: TRBJ1-5
v_gene: TRBV6-4
abundance: -
CDR3nt: TGTGCCAGCAGTAGAGAGTCCACTAGCAATCAGCCCCAGCATTTT
CDR3aa: CASSRESTSNQPQHF

d_gene: -
j_gene: TRBJ2-1
v_gene: TRBV5-4
abundance: -
CDR3nt: TGTGCCAGCAGCTTGACAGGGAAGGGAAATGGGCAGTTCTTC
CDR3aa: CASSLTGKGNGQFF

d_gene: -
j_gene: TRBJ2-3
v_gene: TRBV12-3/TRBV12-4
abundance: -
CDR3nt: TGTGCCAGCAGTCCCCGGGCTACCCACACAGATACGCAGTATTTT
CDR3aa: CASSPRATHTDTQYF

d_gene: -
j_gene: TRBJ2-1
v_gene: TRBV7-9
abundance: -
CDR3nt: TGTGCCAGCAGCCCTAGCGCGTTCAGGGGTCGTTACCTTTACAATGAGCAGTTCTTC
CDR3aa: CASSPSAFRGRYLYNEQFF